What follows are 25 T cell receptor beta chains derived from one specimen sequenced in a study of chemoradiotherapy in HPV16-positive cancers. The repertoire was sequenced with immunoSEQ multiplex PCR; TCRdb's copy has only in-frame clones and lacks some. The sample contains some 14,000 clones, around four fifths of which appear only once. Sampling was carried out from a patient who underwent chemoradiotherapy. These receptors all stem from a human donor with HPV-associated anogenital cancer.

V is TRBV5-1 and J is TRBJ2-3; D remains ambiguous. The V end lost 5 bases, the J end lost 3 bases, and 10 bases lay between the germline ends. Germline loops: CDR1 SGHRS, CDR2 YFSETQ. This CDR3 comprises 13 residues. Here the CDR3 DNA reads TGCGCCAGCAGGACGGACCCAACAGATACGCAGTATTTT. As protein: CASRTDPTDTQYF.

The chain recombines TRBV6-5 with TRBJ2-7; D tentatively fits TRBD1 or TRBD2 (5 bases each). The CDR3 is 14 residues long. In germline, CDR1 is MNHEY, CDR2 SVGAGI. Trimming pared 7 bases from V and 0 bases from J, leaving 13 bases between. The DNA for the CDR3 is TGTGCCAGCAAAGGGACGCATGGCTCCTACGAGCAGTACTTC. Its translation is CASKGTHGSYEQYF.

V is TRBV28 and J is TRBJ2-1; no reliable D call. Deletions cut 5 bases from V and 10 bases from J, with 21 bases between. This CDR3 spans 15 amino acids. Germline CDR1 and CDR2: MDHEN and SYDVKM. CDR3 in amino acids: CASSHSRSSMSEQFF. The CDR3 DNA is TGTGCCAGCAGTCACAGCCGATCCTCAATGTCAGAGCAGTTCTTC.

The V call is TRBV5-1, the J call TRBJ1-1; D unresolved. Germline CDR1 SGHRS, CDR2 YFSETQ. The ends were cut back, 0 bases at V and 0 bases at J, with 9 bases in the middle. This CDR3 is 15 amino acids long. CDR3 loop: CASSLGVGMNTEAFF. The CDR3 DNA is TGCGCCAGCAGCTTGGGGGTCGGGATGAACACTGAAGCTTTCTTT.

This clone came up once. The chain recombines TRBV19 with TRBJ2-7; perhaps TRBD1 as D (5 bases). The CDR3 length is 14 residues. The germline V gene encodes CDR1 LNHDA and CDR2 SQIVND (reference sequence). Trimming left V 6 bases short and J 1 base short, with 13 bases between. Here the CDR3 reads CASRPTTVSYEQYF. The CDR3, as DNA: TGTGCCAGTAGGCCTACGACAGTATCCTACGAGCAGTACTTC. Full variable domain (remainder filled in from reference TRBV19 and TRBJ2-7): DGGITQSPKYLFRKEGQNVTLSCEQNLNHDAMYWYRQDPGQGLRLIYYSQIVNDFQKGDIAEGYSVSREKKESFPLTVTSAQKNPTAFYLCASRPTTVSYEQYFGPGTRLTVT.

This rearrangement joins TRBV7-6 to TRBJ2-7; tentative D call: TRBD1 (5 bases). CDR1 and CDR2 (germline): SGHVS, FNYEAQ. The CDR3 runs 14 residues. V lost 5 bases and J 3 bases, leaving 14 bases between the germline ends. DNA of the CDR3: TGTGCCAGCAGCAAGACTCGACAGTTCTACGAGCAGTACTTC. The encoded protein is CASSKTRQFYEQYF.

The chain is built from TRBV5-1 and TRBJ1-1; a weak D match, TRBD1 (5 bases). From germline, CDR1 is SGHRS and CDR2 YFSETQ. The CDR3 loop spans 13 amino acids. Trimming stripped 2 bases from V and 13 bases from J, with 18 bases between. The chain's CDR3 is CASSFGAESPGFF. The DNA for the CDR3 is TGCGCCAGCAGCTTCGGGGCAGAATCCCCCGGTTTCTTT.

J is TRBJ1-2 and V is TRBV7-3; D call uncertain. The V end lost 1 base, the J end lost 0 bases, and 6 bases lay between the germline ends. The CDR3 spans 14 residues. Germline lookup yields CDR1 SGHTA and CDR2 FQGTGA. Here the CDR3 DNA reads TGTGCCAGCAGCTTAATTGGGACTAACTATGGCTACACCTTC. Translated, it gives CASSLIGTNYGYTF.

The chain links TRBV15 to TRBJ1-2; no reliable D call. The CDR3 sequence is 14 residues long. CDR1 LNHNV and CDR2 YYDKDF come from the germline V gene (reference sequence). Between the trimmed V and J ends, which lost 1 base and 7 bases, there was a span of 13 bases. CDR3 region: CATSRAWGLGGYTF. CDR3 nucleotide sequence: TGTGCCACCAGCAGAGCCTGGGGTCTGGGTGGCTACACCTTC.

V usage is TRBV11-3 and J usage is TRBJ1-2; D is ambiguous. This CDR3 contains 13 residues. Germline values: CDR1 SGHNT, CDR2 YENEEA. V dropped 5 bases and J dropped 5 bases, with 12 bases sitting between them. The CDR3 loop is CASSPDIKYGYTF. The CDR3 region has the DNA TGTGCCAGCAGCCCCGACATCAAGTATGGCTACACCTTC.

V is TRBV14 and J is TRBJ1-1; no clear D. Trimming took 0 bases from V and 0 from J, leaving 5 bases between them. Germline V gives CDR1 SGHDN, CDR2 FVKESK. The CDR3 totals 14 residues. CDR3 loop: CASSQEALNTEAFF. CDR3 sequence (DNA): TGTGCCAGCAGCCAAGAAGCTCTGAACACTGAAGCTTTCTTT.

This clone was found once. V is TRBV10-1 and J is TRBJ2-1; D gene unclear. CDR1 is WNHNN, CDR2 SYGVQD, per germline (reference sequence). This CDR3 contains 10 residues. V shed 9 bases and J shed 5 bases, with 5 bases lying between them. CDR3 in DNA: TGCGCCAGTAGGGACAATGAGCAGTTCTTC. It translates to CASRDNEQFF.

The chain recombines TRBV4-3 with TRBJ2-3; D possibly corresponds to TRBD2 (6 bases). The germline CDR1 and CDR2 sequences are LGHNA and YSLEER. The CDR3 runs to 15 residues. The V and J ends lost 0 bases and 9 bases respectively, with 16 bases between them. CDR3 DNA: TGCGCCAGCAGCCAAGAGGGGCAGGACTACCCGACGCAGTATTTT. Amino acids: CASSQEGQDYPTQYF.

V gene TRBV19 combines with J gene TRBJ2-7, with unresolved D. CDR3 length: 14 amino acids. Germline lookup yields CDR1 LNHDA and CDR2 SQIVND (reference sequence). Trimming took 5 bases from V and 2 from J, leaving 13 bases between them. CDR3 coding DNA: TGTGCCAGTAGTCCCTTCGCGGACGCCTACGAGCAGTACTTC. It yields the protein CASSPFADAYEQYF.

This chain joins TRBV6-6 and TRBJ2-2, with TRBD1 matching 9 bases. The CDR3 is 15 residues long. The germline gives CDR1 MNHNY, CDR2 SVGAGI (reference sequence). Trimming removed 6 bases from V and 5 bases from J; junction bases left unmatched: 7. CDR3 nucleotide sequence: TGTGCCAGCAGCCGAACGACAGGGGGAACCGGGGAGCTGTTTTTT. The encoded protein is CASSRTTGGTGELFF.

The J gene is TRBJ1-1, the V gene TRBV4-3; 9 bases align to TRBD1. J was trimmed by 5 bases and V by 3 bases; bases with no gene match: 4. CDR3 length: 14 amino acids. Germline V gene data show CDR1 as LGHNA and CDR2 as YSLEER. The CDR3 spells CASSQNRGRTEAFF. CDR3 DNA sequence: TGCGCCAGCAGCCAGAACAGGGGGCGTACTGAAGCTTTCTTT.

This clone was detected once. CDR3 amino acids: CASSVASQAGTEAFF. As DNA, the CDR3 is TGTGCCAGCAGCGTAGCTTCACAGGCGGGCACTGAAGCTTTCTTT. The V gene is TRBV9, the J gene TRBJ1-1; possible D gene TRBD1, 5 bases. The CDR3 runs 15 residues. Trimming removed 0 bases at V and 4 bases at J, with 13 bases between. Germline V gives CDR1 SGDLS, CDR2 YYNGEE.

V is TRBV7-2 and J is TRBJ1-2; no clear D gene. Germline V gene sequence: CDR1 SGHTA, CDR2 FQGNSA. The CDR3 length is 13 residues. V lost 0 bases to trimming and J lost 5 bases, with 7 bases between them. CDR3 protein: CASSLAVLYGYTF. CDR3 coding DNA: TGTGCCAGCAGCTTAGCAGTTCTATATGGCTACACCTTC.

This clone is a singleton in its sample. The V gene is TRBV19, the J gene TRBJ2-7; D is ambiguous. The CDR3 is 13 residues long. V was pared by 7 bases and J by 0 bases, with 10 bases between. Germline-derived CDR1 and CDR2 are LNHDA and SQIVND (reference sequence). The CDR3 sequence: CASIGRSSYEQYF. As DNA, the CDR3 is TGTGCCAGTATCGGACGGAGCTCCTACGAGCAGTACTTC.

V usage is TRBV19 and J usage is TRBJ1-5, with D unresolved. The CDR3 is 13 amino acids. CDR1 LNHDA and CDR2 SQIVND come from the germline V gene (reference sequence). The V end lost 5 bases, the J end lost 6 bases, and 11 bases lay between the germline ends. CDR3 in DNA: TGTGCCAGTAGTTACCCGTCGGGTCAGCCCCAGCATTTT. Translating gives CASSYPSGQPQHF.

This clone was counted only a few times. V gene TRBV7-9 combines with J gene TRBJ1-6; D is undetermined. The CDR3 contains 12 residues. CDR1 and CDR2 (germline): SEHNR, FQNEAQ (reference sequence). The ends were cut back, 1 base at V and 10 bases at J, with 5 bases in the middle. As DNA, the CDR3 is TGTGCCAGCAGCTTAGGGAACTCACCCCTCCACTTT. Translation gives CASSLGNSPLHF.

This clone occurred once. CDR3 region: CASSQSETGTSTDTQYF. CDR3 DNA: TGCGCCAGCAGTCAATCGGAGACCGGGACAAGCACAGATACGCAGTATTTT. The rearrangement uses TRBV23-1 and TRBJ2-3; the D gene is possibly TRBD1 (6 bases). TRBV23-1 is sorted into the ORF group, with uncertain function. There are 17 residues in the CDR3. Trimming removed 0 bases from V and 0 bases from J, with 13 bases in between.

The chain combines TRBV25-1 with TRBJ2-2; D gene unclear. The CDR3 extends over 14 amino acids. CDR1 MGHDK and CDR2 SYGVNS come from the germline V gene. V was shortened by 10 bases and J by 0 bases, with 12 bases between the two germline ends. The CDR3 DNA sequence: TGTGCCACCTGGGGTGGGGCGAACACCGGGGAGCTGTTTTTT. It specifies CATWGGANTGELFF.

DNA for the CDR3: TGTGCCAGCAGCTTAGAAGGTTACAGGGACCAGCCCCAGCATTTT. It yields the protein CASSLEGYRDQPQHF. The chain couples TRBV7-6 to TRBJ1-5; possible D gene TRBD1, 6 bases. The V gene's germline CDR1 is SGHVS and CDR2 FNYEAQ. The CDR3 is made up of 15 amino acids. V lost 1 base to trimming and J lost 7 bases, with 14 bases between them.

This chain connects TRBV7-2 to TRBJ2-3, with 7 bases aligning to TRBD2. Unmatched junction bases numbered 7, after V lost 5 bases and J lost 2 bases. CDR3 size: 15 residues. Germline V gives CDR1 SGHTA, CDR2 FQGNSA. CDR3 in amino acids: CASSLSGIYTDTQYF. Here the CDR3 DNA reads TGTGCCAGCAGCCTAAGCGGGATATACACAGATACGCAGTATTTT. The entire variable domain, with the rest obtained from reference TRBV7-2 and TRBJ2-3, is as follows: GAGVSQSPSNKVTEKGKDVELRCDPISGHTALYWYRQSLGQGLEFLIYFQGNSAPDKSGLPSDRFSAERTGGSVSTLTIQRTQQEDSAVYLCASSLSGIYTDTQYFGPGTRLTVL.